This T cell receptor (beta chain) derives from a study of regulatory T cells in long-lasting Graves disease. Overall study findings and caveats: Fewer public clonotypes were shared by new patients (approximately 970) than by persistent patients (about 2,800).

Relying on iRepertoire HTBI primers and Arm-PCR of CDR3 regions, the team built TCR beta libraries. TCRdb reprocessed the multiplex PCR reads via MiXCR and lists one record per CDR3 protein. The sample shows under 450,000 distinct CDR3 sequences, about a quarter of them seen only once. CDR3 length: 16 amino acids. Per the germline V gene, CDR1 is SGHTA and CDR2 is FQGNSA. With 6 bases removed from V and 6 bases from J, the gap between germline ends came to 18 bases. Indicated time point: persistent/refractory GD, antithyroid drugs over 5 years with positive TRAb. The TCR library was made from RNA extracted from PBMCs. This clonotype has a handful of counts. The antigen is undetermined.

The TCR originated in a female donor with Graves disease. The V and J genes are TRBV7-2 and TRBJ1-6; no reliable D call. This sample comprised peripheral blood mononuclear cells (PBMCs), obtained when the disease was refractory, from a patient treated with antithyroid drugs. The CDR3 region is CASSLTSFWGNSPLHF. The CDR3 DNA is TGTGCCAGCAGTTTAACGTCTTTTTGGGGTAATTCACCCCTCCACTTT.